This T cell receptor beta chain comes out of a study of T cells in localized non-small cell lung cancer. Regarding the study as a whole: Median approximately 50 top-100 tumor clones were shared with paired adjacent lung.

V shed 2 bases and J 7 bases; nucleotides not matched to a gene: 7. The CDR3 runs to 16 residues. CDR1 and CDR2 from the germline V gene are MNHNS and SASEGT. For this clone: Its antigen is still unknown.

Assay used: immunoSEQ multiplex PCR; TCRdb lists only in-frame clones, some missing. The sample lists approximately 76,000 clones, approximately 80% seen once, with nearly 9.5% in the top ten. The TCR sequence derives from a female donor at least 60 years old with stage I lung adenocarcinoma. Sample: peripheral blood, taken before any cancer treatment. The rearrangement uses TRBV6-1 and TRBJ2-2; 10 bases line up with TRBD2. This chain's CDR3 is CASSEQRGGLGGELFF. CDR3 DNA: TGTGCCAGCAGTGAACAGCGGGGGGGCCTTGGCGGGGAGCTGTTTTTT.